This T cell receptor beta chain came from a study of CD8 T cells in ankylosing spondylitis. Study-wide results and caveats: A subset of motif variants has previously been described in the synovial fluid and blood of reactive arthritis. CD8+ by phenotype, disease-linked clones were relatively rare in peripheral blood. Significant enrichment of disease-linked clones was reported in matched ankylosing spondylitis synovial fluid.

A word on this clonotype: The target antigen is unknown.

V lost 7 bases and J 4 bases, leaving 11 bases between the germline ends. Germline CDR1 DFQATT, CDR2 SNEGSKA (reference sequence). This CDR3 comprises 12 residues. For TCR beta, libraries came from quantitative 5'-RACE with molecular barcodes. From the 5' RACE reads, TCRdb called clonotypes with MiXCR, one entry per CDR3 protein. The data show around 340,000 distinct CDR3 sequences, roughly 14% seen once. The specimen sequenced was blood, either unsorted or a sorted T cell fraction (not recorded which). The TCR comes from a male donor with ankylosing spondylitis or in good health (not recorded which). The genes are TRBV20-1 and TRBJ1-5; D might be TRBD1 (6 bases). The CDR3 protein is CSVQGGNQPQHF. The CDR3 DNA reads as TGCAGTGTCCAAGGGGGGAATCAGCCCCAGCATTTT.